These T cell receptor beta chains were read from a single sample in a study of shared clonotypes between healthy human individuals. Repertoires were generated with immunoSEQ multiplex PCR, while TCRdb's copy carries only in-frame clones and drops some. The sample shows approximately 980,000 clones, 76% of them seen only once. The sequenced material came from memory CD4+ T cells sorted from blood. These TCRs come from a man between 18 and 29 years old in good health. The CDR3 runs from the conserved cysteine through the conserved F or W. Fields, in order: clone size, J gene, V gene, D gene, CDR3 protein, CDR3 DNA. D genes are given only for firm matches. Clone size is shown for a subset of rows, as once, few, many or a class of expanded clone.

>.|TRBJ2-7|TRBV5-1|.
CASSLRDNYEQYF
TGCGCCAGCAGCCTAAGGGACAACTACGAGCAGTACTTC
>.|TRBJ1-1|TRBV5-1|TRBD1
CASTSGTGNTEAFF
TGCGCCAGCACCTCAGGGACAGGGAACACTGAAGCTTTCTTT
>few|TRBJ1-2|TRBV5-6|.
CASSPGPLSYGYTF
TGTGCCAGCAGCCCGGGCCCGCTTTCCTATGGCTACACCTTC
>.|TRBJ2-1|TRBV19|.
CASSGRTGASSYNEQFF
TGTGCCAGTAGTGGGAGGACAGGCGCTAGCTCCTACAATGAGCAGTTCTTC
>once|TRBJ2-4|TRBV30|TRBD1
CAWNYQGVGIQYF
TGTGCCTGGAATTATCAGGGGGTAGGCATTCAGTACTTC
>few|TRBJ2-5|TRBV7-7|.
CASSPGGSGQETQYF
TGTGCTAGCAGCCCCGGTGGGTCGGGACAAGAGACCCAGTACTTC
>.|TRBJ1-4|TRBV15|TRBD1
CATSRDPGQGDEKLFF
TGTGCCACCAGCAGAGACCCGGGACAGGGGGACGAAAAACTGTTTTTT
>.|TRBJ2-5|TRBV7-9|TRBD2
CASGTSGGAETQYF
TGTGCCAGCGGGACTAGCGGGGGAGCCGAGACCCAGTACTTC
>.|TRBJ1-5|TRBV6-1|.
CASSEAAVPAPESNQPQHF
TGTGCCAGCAGTGAAGCCGCGGTGCCAGCTCCGGAAAGCAATCAGCCCCAGCATTTT
>.|TRBJ1-5|TRBV6-4|.
CASSVNGQGGQPQHF
TGTGCCAGCAGTGTTAATGGGCAGGGAGGGCAGCCCCAGCATTTT
>.|TRBJ1-6|TRBV4-3|.
CASSQGRNLLSPLHF
TGCGCCAGCAGCCAAGGCAGAAACCTCCTCTCACCCCTCCACTTT
>.|TRBJ2-7|TRBV14|.
CASSQDRDGPYEQYF
TGTGCCAGCAGCCAAGATCGGGACGGACCCTACGAGCAGTACTTC
>.|TRBJ1-4|TRBV6-5|.
CASSYSSRVKGEKLFF
TGTGCCAGCAGTTACTCGTCGCGGGTAAAAGGTGAAAAACTGTTTTTT
>.|TRBJ2-3|TRBV10-1|.
CASSEGRSDTQYF
TGCGCCAGCAGTGAGGGACGTTCAGATACGCAGTATTTT
>few|TRBJ1-2|TRBV29-1|TRBD1
CSVRTGDGYTF
TGCAGCGTCAGGACAGGGGATGGCTACACCTTC
>.|TRBJ2-2|TRBV28|.
CASRLQGTANTGELFF
TGTGCCAGCAGGTTACAGGGAACCGCGAACACCGGGGAGCTGTTTTTT
>.|TRBJ1-4|TRBV2|.
CASSVGFAKLFF
TGTGCCAGCAGTGTCGGCTTTGCAAAACTGTTTTTT
>many|TRBJ1-4|TRBV10-1|.
CASSAVRGEKLFF
TGCGCCAGCAGTGCGGTCCGGGGTGAAAAACTGTTTTTT
>.|TRBJ2-1|TRBV7-4|.
CASTSFRDSYNEQFF
TGTGCCAGCACCTCTTTTAGGGACTCCTACAATGAGCAGTTCTTC
>few|TRBJ2-3|TRBV27|TRBD2
CASPPGGVLDTQYF
TGTGCCAGCCCCCCGGGAGGGGTTTTGGATACGCAGTATTTT